Listed below are T cell receptor beta chains from one sample, sequenced in a study of blood T cell repertoires in COVID-19. Produced via immunoSEQ multiplex PCR; TCRdb's table is partial and in-frame only. The table lists hundreds of thousands of clones, around 84% of them singletons. The sample comprised PBMCs or T cells enriched from blood (not recorded which). These receptors came from a man between 35 and 55 years old who had recovered from COVID-19. CDR3s include the opening cysteine and the closing phenylalanine or tryptophan. The order of the fields is V gene, D gene, J gene, clone size, CDR3 protein, CDR3 DNA. D genes are given only for firm matches. Not all rows give a size; the values are once, few, many and, for expanded clones, a class.

v_gene: TRBV10-3
d_gene: NA
j_gene: TRBJ2-7
abundance: NA
CDR3aa: CAISEAGSSEQYF
CDR3nt: TGTGCCATCAGTGAGGCCGGGTCAAGCGAGCAGTACTTC

v_gene: TRBV28
d_gene: NA
j_gene: TRBJ1-1
abundance: NA
CDR3aa: CASSFPSTGTNTEAFF
CDR3nt: TGTGCCAGCAGTTTTCCTTCAACAGGGACCAACACTGAAGCTTTCTTT

v_gene: TRBV30
d_gene: NA
j_gene: TRBJ2-7
abundance: NA
CDR3aa: CAWSVIVEQYF
CDR3nt: TGTGCCTGGAGTGTAATCGTCGAGCAGTACTTC

v_gene: TRBV20-1
d_gene: NA
j_gene: TRBJ1-2
abundance: NA
CDR3aa: CSASPGEYGYTF
CDR3nt: TGCAGTGCTAGTCCCGGGGAGTATGGCTACACCTTC

v_gene: TRBV2
d_gene: TRBD2
j_gene: TRBJ2-7
abundance: few
CDR3aa: CASSDSGRAPYEQYF
CDR3nt: TGTGCCAGCAGTGACTCGGGGAGGGCCCCCTACGAGCAGTACTTC

v_gene: TRBV27
d_gene: NA
j_gene: TRBJ1-6
abundance: NA
CDR3aa: CASRPNSYNSPLHF
CDR3nt: TGTGCCAGCAGACCTAACTCCTATAATTCACCCCTCCACTTT

v_gene: TRBV11-2
d_gene: TRBD1
j_gene: TRBJ2-7
abundance: NA
CDR3aa: CASSLGPTGAEQYF
CDR3nt: TGTGCCAGCAGCTTAGGCCCGACAGGGGCCGAGCAGTACTTC

v_gene: TRBV4-2
d_gene: NA
j_gene: TRBJ2-7
abundance: NA
CDR3aa: CASSQDIHSAISSYEQYF
CDR3nt: TGTGCCAGCAGCCAAGATATTCATAGCGCAATTAGCTCCTACGAGCAGTACTTC

v_gene: TRBV18
d_gene: NA
j_gene: TRBJ2-3
abundance: NA
CDR3aa: CASSLNQAGEGDTQYF
CDR3nt: TGTGCCAGCTCACTTAACCAGGCAGGGGAGGGAGATACGCAGTATTTT

v_gene: TRBV4-2
d_gene: NA
j_gene: TRBJ2-7
abundance: NA
CDR3aa: CASSQLPGNYEQYF
CDR3nt: TGTGCCAGCAGCCAACTGCCAGGGAACTACGAGCAGTACTTC

v_gene: TRBV5-1
d_gene: NA
j_gene: TRBJ1-2
abundance: NA
CDR3aa: CASSLVVLAGVNYGYTF
CDR3nt: TGCGCCAGCAGCTTGGTTGTGCTGGCGGGAGTGAACTATGGCTACACCTTC

v_gene: TRBV11-2
d_gene: NA
j_gene: TRBJ2-3
abundance: NA
CDR3aa: CASSSIGGSDTQYF
CDR3nt: TGTGCCAGCAGCTCAATAGGCGGATCAGATACGCAGTATTTT

v_gene: TRBV5-1
d_gene: NA
j_gene: TRBJ1-3
abundance: NA
CDR3aa: CASSPGHESGNTIYF
CDR3nt: TGCGCCAGCAGCCCCGGACACGAGTCTGGAAACACCATATATTTT

v_gene: TRBV3-1/TRBV3-2
d_gene: TRBD2
j_gene: TRBJ2-2
abundance: NA
CDR3aa: CASSQGGIGGELFF
CDR3nt: TGTGCCAGCAGCCAGGGAGGGATCGGCGGGGAGCTGTTTTTT

v_gene: TRBV30
d_gene: TRBD1
j_gene: TRBJ1-4
abundance: NA
CDR3aa: CACDRALNEKLFF
CDR3nt: TGTGCCTGCGACAGGGCTCTTAATGAAAAACTGTTTTTT

v_gene: TRBV5-4
d_gene: TRBD2
j_gene: TRBJ2-3
abundance: NA
CDR3aa: CASRTGGGSTDTQYF
CDR3nt: TGTGCCAGCAGGACCGGCGGGGGAAGCACAGATACGCAGTATTTT

v_gene: TRBV12-5
d_gene: NA
j_gene: TRBJ1-4
abundance: NA
CDR3aa: CASAGRDYNEKLFF
CDR3nt: TGTGCTAGTGCCGGCCGGGACTATAATGAAAAACTGTTTTTT

v_gene: TRBV30
d_gene: NA
j_gene: TRBJ1-2
abundance: NA
CDR3aa: CAWGRYGYTF
CDR3nt: TGTGCCTGGGGCCGTTATGGCTACACCTTC

v_gene: TRBV4-2
d_gene: NA
j_gene: TRBJ1-2
abundance: NA
CDR3aa: CASSQDLAIYGYTF
CDR3nt: TGTGCCAGCAGCCAAGATTTAGCGATATACGGCTACACCTTC

v_gene: TRBV2
d_gene: TRBD2
j_gene: TRBJ2-1
abundance: NA
CDR3aa: CASSPSGSFYNEQFF
CDR3nt: TGTGCCAGCAGTCCTAGCGGGAGTTTTTACAATGAGCAGTTCTTC

v_gene: TRBV19
d_gene: NA
j_gene: TRBJ1-2
abundance: NA
CDR3aa: CASSPDRGIHGYTF
CDR3nt: TGTGCCAGTAGTCCCGACCGGGGGATCCATGGCTACACCTTC

v_gene: TRBV4-1
d_gene: TRBD2
j_gene: TRBJ2-1
abundance: NA
CDR3aa: CASSQSGGAGEFF
CDR3nt: TGCGCCAGCAGCCAATCGGGGGGGGCAGGGGAGTTCTTC

v_gene: TRBV2
d_gene: NA
j_gene: TRBJ2-3
abundance: NA
CDR3aa: CASSEGIGDSSSTDTQYF
CDR3nt: TGTGCCAGCAGTGAAGGAATAGGAGACAGTTCTAGCACAGATACGCAGTATTTT

v_gene: TRBV11-2
d_gene: NA
j_gene: TRBJ2-3
abundance: NA
CDR3aa: CASSPAGMRTDTQYF
CDR3nt: TGTGCCAGCAGCCCAGCCGGGATGCGCACAGATACGCAGTATTTT

v_gene: TRBV4-1
d_gene: NA
j_gene: TRBJ1-3
abundance: NA
CDR3aa: CASSQERGPPGNTIYF
CDR3nt: TGCGCCAGCAGCCAAGAGCGGGGACCGCCTGGAAACACCATATATTTT

v_gene: TRBV27
d_gene: NA
j_gene: TRBJ1-2
abundance: NA
CDR3aa: CASSPTARHYGYTF
CDR3nt: TGTGCCAGCAGTCCCACAGCTCGCCACTATGGCTACACCTTC

v_gene: TRBV2
d_gene: NA
j_gene: TRBJ2-5
abundance: NA
CDR3aa: CASSDFTEQETQYF
CDR3nt: TGTGCCAGCAGTGATTTCACAGAGCAAGAGACCCAGTACTTC

v_gene: TRBV4-1
d_gene: NA
j_gene: TRBJ2-7
abundance: NA
CDR3aa: CASSQTVSGSYEQYF
CDR3nt: TGCGCCAGCAGCCAGACGGTGAGCGGCTCCTACGAGCAGTACTTC

v_gene: TRBV11-2
d_gene: NA
j_gene: TRBJ1-4
abundance: NA
CDR3aa: CASSLDGARWSEKLFF
CDR3nt: TGTGCCAGCAGCTTAGATGGGGCGCGGTGGAGTGAAAAACTGTTTTTT

v_gene: TRBV7-2
d_gene: NA
j_gene: TRBJ2-7
abundance: NA
CDR3aa: CASSLDASPAYEQYF
CDR3nt: TGTGCCAGCAGCTTAGATGCTAGCCCCGCCTACGAGCAGTACTTC

v_gene: TRBV4-1
d_gene: NA
j_gene: TRBJ1-3
abundance: NA
CDR3aa: CASSHIMDSQGNTIYF
CDR3nt: TGCGCCAGCAGCCATATAATGGACAGCCAAGGAAACACCATATATTTT

v_gene: TRBV5-6
d_gene: NA
j_gene: TRBJ2-7
abundance: NA
CDR3aa: CASSPYGTAARREQYF
CDR3nt: TGTGCCAGCAGCCCATATGGGACTGCGGCCCGTCGGGAGCAGTACTTC

v_gene: TRBV5-1
d_gene: TRBD2
j_gene: TRBJ2-1
abundance: NA
CDR3aa: CASRAVGRAVDEQFF
CDR3nt: TGCGCCAGCAGGGCCGTGGGGAGGGCCGTTGATGAGCAGTTCTTC

v_gene: TRBV7-8
d_gene: NA
j_gene: TRBJ1-2
abundance: NA
CDR3aa: CASSLATLSGGYGYTF
CDR3nt: TGTGCCAGCAGCTTAGCGACCCTCTCCGGGGGCTATGGCTACACCTTC

v_gene: TRBV2
d_gene: NA
j_gene: TRBJ2-1
abundance: NA
CDR3aa: CASSAENLGRNEQFF
CDR3nt: TGTGCCAGCAGCGCCGAGAACTTGGGGCGGAATGAGCAGTTCTTC

v_gene: TRBV30
d_gene: NA
j_gene: TRBJ1-2
abundance: once
CDR3aa: CAWSSGGAGYGYTF
CDR3nt: TGTGCCTGGAGCTCGGGGGGCGCTGGCTATGGCTACACCTTC

v_gene: TRBV28
d_gene: NA
j_gene: TRBJ1-5
abundance: NA
CDR3aa: CASSLRGGAPQPQHF
CDR3nt: TGTGCCAGCAGCCTAAGGGGGGGCGCACCTCAGCCCCAGCATTTT

v_gene: TRBV6-5
d_gene: NA
j_gene: TRBJ2-3
abundance: NA
CDR3aa: CASSSPRGGSTDTQYF
CDR3nt: TGTGCCAGCAGTTCCCCTCGTGGCGGCAGCACAGATACGCAGTATTTT

v_gene: TRBV2
d_gene: TRBD1
j_gene: TRBJ1-2
abundance: NA
CDR3aa: CASRDPGSHRGGGGYTF
CDR3nt: TGTGCCAGCAGGGACCCAGGGTCACACAGGGGTGGAGGCGGCTACACCTTC

v_gene: TRBV6-2/TRBV6-3
d_gene: NA
j_gene: TRBJ1-2
abundance: NA
CDR3aa: CASSPQGSGYTF
CDR3nt: TGTGCCAGCAGTCCGCAGGGGTCTGGCTACACCTTC

v_gene: TRBV28
d_gene: NA
j_gene: TRBJ1-2
abundance: NA
CDR3aa: CASSRDSTARLYGYTF
CDR3nt: TGTGCCAGCAGTCGAGACTCGACGGCGCGGCTCTATGGCTACACCTTC

v_gene: TRBV30
d_gene: NA
j_gene: TRBJ2-5
abundance: NA
CDR3aa: CAWRDFQETQYF
CDR3nt: TGTGCCTGGCGGGATTTTCAAGAGACCCAGTACTTC

v_gene: TRBV27
d_gene: NA
j_gene: TRBJ1-3
abundance: NA
CDR3aa: CASSLARGGNTIYF
CDR3nt: TGTGCCAGCAGTTTAGCCAGGGGTGGAAACACCATATATTTT

v_gene: TRBV5-1
d_gene: TRBD2
j_gene: TRBJ2-3
abundance: NA
CDR3aa: CASSPSGLAGSSDTQYF
CDR3nt: TGCGCCAGCAGCCCTTCGGGACTAGCGGGGTCATCAGATACGCAGTATTTT

v_gene: TRBV19
d_gene: TRBD1
j_gene: TRBJ1-4
abundance: NA
CDR3aa: CASSRDRAEKLFF
CDR3nt: TGTGCCAGTAGTAGGGACAGGGCTGAAAAACTGTTTTTT

v_gene: TRBV3-1/TRBV3-2
d_gene: NA
j_gene: TRBJ1-1
abundance: few
CDR3aa: CASIPLGGTEAFF
CDR3nt: TGTGCCAGCATTCCTCTCGGTGGCACTGAAGCTTTCTTT

v_gene: TRBV5-1
d_gene: NA
j_gene: TRBJ2-7
abundance: NA
CDR3aa: CASKRAGNEQYF
CDR3nt: TGCGCCAGCAAACGGGCGGGTAACGAGCAGTACTTC